The source of this T cell receptor (beta chain) is a study of memory CD4+ T cells and cytomegalovirus serostatus. Findings and limits, study-wide: Each of 65 to 75 CMV-associated TCRbeta sequences occurred in one to five individuals.

Assay used: immunoSEQ multiplex PCR; TCRdb lists only in-frame clones, some missing. The sample consists of tens of thousands of clones, over 70% of them appearing once. Single viable CD3+CD4+CD8-CD45RO+ cells were sorted as the memory CD4+ T cells. CMV serostatus came from serum IgG against pp150, pp28, p38, p52. Germline CDR1 and CDR2: MDHEN and SYDVKM. The CDR3 totals 13 residues. Trimming left V 10 bases short and J 6 bases short, with 17 bases between. Worth noting for this clone: What it binds is unknown.

The sequencing input was memory CD4+ T cells from blood. The receptor comes from an adult in good health and CMV-seropositive. The chain combines TRBV28 with TRBJ2-3; D is uncertain. The DNA for the CDR3 is TGTGCCAATGGACCTCCCACAAGGGATACGCAGTATTTT. Amino acid sequence: CANGPPTRDTQYF.